These 21 T cell receptor beta chains were all obtained from the same sample, sequenced in a study of shared clonotypes between healthy human individuals. Profiled with immunoSEQ multiplex PCR; TCRdb holds only in-frame clones, not every one. The sample lists 1,500,000 or so clones; 95% to 97% were seen once. Sequenced material: naive CD4+ T cells sorted from blood. As to subset: CD45RA+ positively selected. These receptors were collected from a man aged 30-40 years in good health.

CDR3 residues: CASSPGTGVGEGETQYF. The CDR3, as DNA: TGTGCCAGCAGCCCCGGAACAGGGGTCGGTGAAGGAGAGACCCAGTACTTC. The V and J genes are TRBV11-3 and TRBJ2-5, with 7 bases identical to TRBD1. The CDR3 contains 17 residues. The V gene end was trimmed by 5 bases and the J gene end by 4 bases; junction bases not matched to a gene: 16. Germline lookup yields CDR1 SGHNT and CDR2 YENEEA.

V usage is TRBV5-1 and J usage is TRBJ2-2; TRBD2 agrees at 10 bases. This CDR3 is 17 amino acids long. Germline V gene lookup returns CDR1 SGHRS and CDR2 YFSETQ. Losses at the gene ends were 3 bases for V and 4 bases for J; bases not matched to a gene: 9. The CDR3 nucleotides read TGCGCCAGCAGCTCGGAAGCGGGAGGGCTTGGCACCGGGGAGCTGTTTTTT. Amino acids: CASSSEAGGLGTGELFF.

V is TRBV2 and J is TRBJ1-1; a possible D gene is TRBD1 (5 bases). CDR3 size: 16 residues. Germline V CDR1 and CDR2: SNHLY, FYNNEI. The V gene lost 4 bases and the J gene lost 0 bases, with 15 bases spanning the gap. CDR3: CASSVNRGGMNTEAFF. In DNA, the CDR3 is TGTGCCAGCAGTGTGAACCGGGGGGGGATGAACACTGAAGCTTTCTTT.

The chain joins TRBV7-2 to TRBJ1-2; D might be TRBD1 (6 bases). V was clipped by 4 bases and J by 4 bases, with 10 bases between them. CDR1 and CDR2 (germline): SGHTA, FQGNSA. The CDR3 is 13 residues long. DNA of the CDR3: TGTGCCAGCAGCTCACAGGGACTCTATGGCTACACCTTC. Its protein product is CASSSQGLYGYTF.

V gene TRBV28 combines with J gene TRBJ1-4; D call uncertain. The CDR3 spans 14 residues. The germline V gene encodes CDR1 MDHEN and CDR2 SYDVKM. Trimming shortened V by 6 bases and J by 4 bases, and 12 bases separated the two germline ends. The CDR3 loop is CASSSVAFNEKLFF. The CDR3 DNA follows: TGTGCCAGCAGCTCGGTCGCCTTTAATGAAAAACTGTTTTTT.

The chain carries TRBV27 and TRBJ2-7; TRBD1 matches at 12 bases. J was trimmed by 5 bases and V by 5 bases; bases with no gene match: 7. The CDR3 is 15 residues long. Germline V gene data show CDR1 as MNHEY and CDR2 as SMNVEV (reference sequence). CDR3 bases: TGTGCCAGCAGTCAACGGGGACAGGGGGCGAACGAGCAGTACTTC. Translating it yields CASSQRGQGANEQYF.

J is TRBJ2-1 and V is TRBV28; 8 nucleotides agree with TRBD1. Losses at the gene ends were 4 bases for V and 6 bases for J; bases not matched to a gene: 8. CDR3 length: 15 residues. From germline, CDR1 is MDHEN and CDR2 SYDVKM. The CDR3 region is CASSSWTGLVNEQFF. CDR3 DNA sequence: TGTGCCAGCAGTTCCTGGACAGGGTTGGTCAATGAGCAGTTCTTC. The whole variable domain, remainder taken from reference TRBV28 and TRBJ2-1, is DVKVTQSSRYLVKRTGEKVFLECVQDMDHENMFWYRQDPGLGLRLIYFSYDVKMKEKGDIPEGYSVSREKKERFSLILESASTNQTSMYLCASSSWTGLVNEQFFGPGTRLTVL.

The chain recombines TRBV12-5 with TRBJ2-7; D may match TRBD1 or TRBD2 (6 bases each). This CDR3 spans 17 amino acids. Deletions cut 5 bases from V and 5 bases from J, with 25 bases between. In germline, CDR1 is LGHNT, CDR2 FRNRAP. The CDR3 spells CASGPGAGQRLPDEQYF. The CDR3 nucleotides read TGTGCTAGTGGTCCTGGGGCGGGACAAAGGCTTCCGGACGAGCAGTACTTC.

About this clone: Additional DNA sequences in this sample encode the identical CDR3. The rearrangement joins TRBV15 to TRBJ2-1; D is unclear. Deletions cut 0 bases from V and 4 bases from J, with 7 bases between. The CDR3 is 14 residues long. Germline V gene sequence: CDR1 LNHNV, CDR2 YYDKDF (reference sequence). The CDR3 sequence: CATSRDPAYNEQFF. The CDR3 DNA reads as TGTGCCACCAGCAGAGATCCGGCATACAATGAGCAGTTCTTC. Full variable domain (outside the CDR3, taken from reference TRBV15 and TRBJ2-1): DAMVIQNPRYQVTQFGKPVTLSCSQTLNHNVMYWYQQKSSQAPKLLFHYYDKDFNNEADTPDNFQSRRPNTSFCFLDIRSPGLGDTAMYLCATSRDPAYNEQFFGPGTRLTVL.

The genes are TRBV11-2 and TRBJ2-2; tentatively, D is TRBD1 or TRBD2 (5 bases each). Germline CDR1 reads SGHAT; CDR2 reads FQNNGV. CDR3 length: 15 amino acids. V was clipped by 2 bases and J by 5 bases, with 12 bases between them. CDR3 nucleotides: TGTGCCAGCAGCTTATTTGGGGGACCGACCGGGGAGCTGTTTTTT. This gives the protein CASSLFGGPTGELFF. The complete variable domain, with remaining parts taken from reference TRBV11-2 and TRBJ2-2, reads EAGVAQSPRYKIIEKRQSVAFWCNPISGHATLYWYQQILGQGPKLLIQFQNNGVVDDSQLPKDRFSAERLKGVDSTLKIQPAKLEDSAVYLCASSLFGGPTGELFFGEGSRLTVL.

The CDR3 bases are TGTGCCAGCAGCTTTCAGGGGGCAGTTGGGGTCGAAAAACTGTTTTTT. Its protein product is CASSFQGAVGVEKLFF. This chain connects TRBV13 to TRBJ1-4, with TRBD1 matching over 8 bases. The CDR3 totals 16 residues. Germline assignment: CDR1 PRHDT and CDR2 FYEKMQ (reference sequence). V shed 3 bases and J 8 bases; nucleotides not matched to a gene: 11. The whole variable domain, filled in from reference TRBV13 and TRBJ1-4, reads AAGVIQSPRHLIKEKRETATLKCYPIPRHDTVYWYQQGPGQDPQFLISFYEKMQSDKGSIPDRFSAQQFSDYHSELNMSSLELGDSALYFCASSFQGAVGVEKLFFGSGTQLSVL.

The rearrangement links TRBV7-8 to TRBJ2-5; D ambiguous. V dropped 1 base and J dropped 2 bases, with 2 bases sitting between them. CDR3 length equals 12 residues. Germline-derived CDR1 and CDR2 are SGHVS and FQNEAQ. CDR3 nucleotides: TGTGCCAGCAGCTTAGAACAAGAGACCCAGTACTTC. Protein sequence: CASSLEQETQYF.

A remark on this clone: Other nucleotide sequences in the sample specify the same CDR3. The chain has TRBV10-3 and TRBJ2-3; a weak D match, TRBD1 (5 bases). V was clipped by 5 bases and J by 4 bases, with 7 bases between them. From germline, CDR1 is ENHRY and CDR2 SYGVKD. There are 12 residues in the CDR3. CDR3 in amino acids: CAISSGSDTQYF. In DNA form, the CDR3 reads TGTGCCATCAGTTCAGGGTCAGATACGCAGTATTTT.

CDR3 DNA sequence: TGTGCCAGCTCAAGACAGGGAGGTCTTGAAAAACTGTTTTTT. This gives the protein CASSRQGGLEKLFF. V gene TRBV18 combines with J gene TRBJ1-4; the match to TRBD1 covers 7 bases. CDR1 KGHSH and CDR2 LQKENI come from the germline V gene. The ends lost 5 bases at V and 7 bases at J; junction bases unmatched: 7. The CDR3 contains 14 residues.

The chain combines TRBV15 with TRBJ2-7; maybe TRBD2 (6 bases). The CDR3 spans 12 residues. Germline loops: CDR1 LNHNV, CDR2 YYDKDF (reference sequence). The ends were cut back, 5 bases at V and 2 bases at J, with 7 bases in the middle. CDR3 in amino acids: CATSRTTYEQYF. The CDR3 region has the DNA TGTGCCACCAGCCGGACTACCTACGAGCAGTACTTC.

The chain is built from TRBV27 and TRBJ1-2; no definite D call. V was cut by 9 bases and J by 5 bases, with 10 bases left in between. Germline assignment: CDR1 MNHEY and CDR2 SMNVEV (reference sequence). This CDR3 region has 11 residues. The CDR3 spells CASGRAYGYTF. CDR3 nucleotides: TGTGCCAGTGGACGGGCTTATGGCTACACCTTC.

CDR3 residues: CASSRTSGRREQYF. CDR3 in DNA: TGTGCCAGTAGTAGGACTAGCGGGAGGAGAGAGCAGTACTTC. This sequence joins TRBV19 and TRBJ2-7, with 14 bases identical to TRBD2. J was trimmed by 7 bases and V by 4 bases; bases with no gene match: 3. The CDR3 sequence is 14 residues long. CDR1 is LNHDA and CDR2 is SQIVND in the germline V gene (reference sequence).

This clone has just a few counts. V and J are TRBV30 and TRBJ1-1; D gene unclear. The CDR3 runs to 14 residues. From germline, CDR1 is GTSNPN and CDR2 SVGIG (reference sequence). V was trimmed by 0 bases and J by 0 bases, leaving 8 bases between them. In nucleotides, the CDR3 is TGTGCCTGGAGTGTACGGCCGGTGAACACTGAAGCTTTCTTT. Translated: CAWSVRPVNTEAFF.

This chain connects TRBV6-5 to TRBJ2-1; 9 bases are a match to TRBD2. CDR3 length equals 14 residues. Unmatched junction bases numbered 11, after V lost 5 bases and J lost 12 bases. Germline V gives CDR1 MNHEY, CDR2 SVGAGI. The CDR3 DNA is TGTGCCAGCAGTAGACTAGCGGCCCAGAGAGCGCAGTTCTTC. This codes for CASSRLAAQRAQFF.

The gene calls are TRBV28 and TRBJ2-7, with 8 nucleotides matching TRBD2. The V gene's germline CDR1 is MDHEN and CDR2 SYDVKM. With 6 bases clipped from V and 4 bases from J, the junction kept 8 bases outside the gene matches. The length of the CDR3 is 14 residues. CDR3 in amino acids: CASRPSGSGYEQYF. The DNA for the CDR3 is TGTGCCAGCAGACCAAGCGGGAGCGGTTACGAGCAGTACTTC.

The table lists this clone with a count of one. The J gene is TRBJ1-5, the V gene TRBV7-6; D gene unclear. The CDR3 consists of 15 residues. Per germline, CDR1 SGHVS and CDR2 FNYEAQ. V was trimmed by 6 bases and J by 0 bases, leaving 12 bases between them. Here the CDR3 reads CASRKGPDSNQPQHF. CDR3 bases: TGTGCCAGCAGGAAAGGACCCGATAGCAATCAGCCCCAGCATTTT.